This T cell receptor beta chain was documented in a study of T cell repertoires in cytomegalovirus infection (dated 2019 in TCRdb). Concerning the study at large: Recently identified HLA-C-restricted CMV epitopes, whose presentation resists viral immunomodulation, were targeted by peptide stimulations together with well-studied HLA-B-restricted epitopes. Donor HLA type was relevant to the analysis, as public TCR beta signatures indicated carriage of CMV infection together with the matching HLA type.

Sample treatment or condition, as interpreted from the label and publication: in vitro stimulation with specific CMV peptide epitopes to enrich CMV-specific T cells. The sample was run on an Illumina HiSeq 1500. Through fastp at Q25 and MiXCR, TCRdb rebuilt clones from the public reads, retaining in-frame beta chains. CDR3 protein duplicates are merged, each entry listing the most common genes and DNA. The sample table records tens of thousands of distinct CDR3 sequences; over 20% of these occur just once. Clones ranked in the top ten supply approximately 90% of the sample. Results the study describes overall, beyond this receptor: In both this cohort and an independent cohort of 352 donors, the cumulative frequency of public TCR beta family members distinguished carriers of CMV infection plus the relevant HLA type. In the ex vivo response, HLA-C-restricted CMV-specific TCR beta clonotypes were dominant, and in two of eight donors the single most frequent clonotype came from this HLA-C-restricted group.

Worth noting for this clonotype: There is no known antigen for this receptor. Base-call qualities are not available, and no considerably larger clone is one nucleotide away.

Its CDR3 holds 17 amino acids, cysteine through phenylalanine. CDR3 DNA only is kept here, 51 bases in frame from base 1. In the germline V gene, CDR1 corresponds to KGHDR and CDR2 to SFDVKD. V is trimmed back by 4 bases and J by 5 bases, and the junction contains 7 bases that no gene match accounts for. This receptor was taken from a human donor in good health (CMV status not recorded). Some clones in this sample may be carry-over from other donors' samples. Here the chain combines TRBV24-1 and TRBJ2-3, with 14 bases in between that match TRBD2. Sequenced here: CD8+ T cells from cultured PBMCs, sampled from culture after CMV antigen stimulation. The nucleotides read TGTGCCACCAGTGACCTCGGGACTAGCGGGAGTCGAGATACGCAGTATTTT. It specifies CATSDLGTSGSRDTQYF.